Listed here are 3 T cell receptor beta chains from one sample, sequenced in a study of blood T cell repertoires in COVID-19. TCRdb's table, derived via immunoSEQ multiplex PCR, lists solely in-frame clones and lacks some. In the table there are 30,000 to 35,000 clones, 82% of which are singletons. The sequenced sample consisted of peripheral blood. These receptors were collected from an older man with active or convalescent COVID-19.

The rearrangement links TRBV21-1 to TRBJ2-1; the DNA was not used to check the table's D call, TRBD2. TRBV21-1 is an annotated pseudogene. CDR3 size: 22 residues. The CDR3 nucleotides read TGTGCCAGCAGCTCTCATTCCGGGACTACCTGGGTCTGCGGGAGAATTTCGAATGAGCAGTTCTTC. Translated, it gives CASSSHSGTTWVCGRISNEQFF.

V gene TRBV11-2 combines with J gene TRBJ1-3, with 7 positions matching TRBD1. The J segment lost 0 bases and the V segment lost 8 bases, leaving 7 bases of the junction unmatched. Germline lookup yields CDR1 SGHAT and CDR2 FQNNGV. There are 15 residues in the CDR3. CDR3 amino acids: CASGDSGLSGNTIYF. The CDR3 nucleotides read TGTGCCAGCGGGGACAGTGGCCTCTCTGGAAACACCATATATTTT. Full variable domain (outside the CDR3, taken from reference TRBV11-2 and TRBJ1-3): EAGVAQSPRYKIIEKRQSVAFWCNPISGHATLYWYQQILGQGPKLLIQFQNNGVVDDSQLPKDRFSAERLKGVDSTLKIQPAKLEDSAVYLCASGDSGLSGNTIYFGEGSWLTVV.

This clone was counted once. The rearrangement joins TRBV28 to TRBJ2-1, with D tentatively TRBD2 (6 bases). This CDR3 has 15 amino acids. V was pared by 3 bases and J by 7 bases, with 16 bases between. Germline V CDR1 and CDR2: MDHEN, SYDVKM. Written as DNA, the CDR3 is TGTGCCAGCAGTTTCGCGGTCGGGAGTAGAAATGAGCAGTTCTTC. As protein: CASSFAVGSRNEQFF.